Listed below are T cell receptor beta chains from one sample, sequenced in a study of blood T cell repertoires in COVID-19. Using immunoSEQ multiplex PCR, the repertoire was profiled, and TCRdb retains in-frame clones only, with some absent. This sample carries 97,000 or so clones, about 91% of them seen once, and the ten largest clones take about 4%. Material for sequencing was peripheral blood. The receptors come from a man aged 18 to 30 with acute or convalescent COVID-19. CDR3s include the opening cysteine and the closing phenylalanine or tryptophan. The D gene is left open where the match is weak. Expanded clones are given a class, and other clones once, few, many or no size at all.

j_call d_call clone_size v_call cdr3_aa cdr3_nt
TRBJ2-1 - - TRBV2 CASSLGQISYNEQFF TGTGCCAGCAGCCTTGGACAGATCTCCTACAATGAGCAGTTCTTC
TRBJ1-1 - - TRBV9 CASSVATVNTEAFF TGTGCCAGCAGCGTAGCGACAGTGAACACTGAAGCTTTCTTT
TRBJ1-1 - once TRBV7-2 CASSLVVNTEAFF TGTGCCAGCAGCTTAGTCGTGAACACTGAAGCTTTCTTT
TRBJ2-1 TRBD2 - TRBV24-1 CATSPAGDINEQFF TGTGCCACCAGTCCAGCGGGGGACATAAATGAGCAGTTCTTC
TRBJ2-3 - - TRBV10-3 CAIREAGAPGTQYF TGTGCCATCAGGGAAGCGGGCGCCCCGGGGACGCAGTATTTT
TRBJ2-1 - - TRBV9 CASQRGRGRWDNEQFF TGTGCCAGCCAGCGAGGACGGGGTCGGTGGGACAATGAGCAGTTCTTC
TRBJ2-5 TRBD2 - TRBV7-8 CASSSGAWGGQETQYF TGTGCCAGCAGCTCAGGCGCGTGGGGGGGCCAAGAGACCCAGTACTTC
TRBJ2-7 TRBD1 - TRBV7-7 CASSLVRKERGQGQYF TGTGCCAGCAGCTTAGTGCGGAAAGAGAGGGGGCAAGGGCAGTACTTC
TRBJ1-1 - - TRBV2 CASMVSVQGTEAFF TGTGCCAGCATGGTCTCGGTGCAGGGCACTGAAGCTTTCTTT
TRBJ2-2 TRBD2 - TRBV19 CASSRGVLRSRGTGLNTGELFF TGTGCCAGTAGTAGAGGGGTACTACGGTCCCGAGGTACGGGACTAAACACCGGGGAGCTGTTTTTT
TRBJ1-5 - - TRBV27 CASSRGGSQPQHF TGTGCCAGCAGTCGGGGGGGAAGCCAGCCCCAGCATTTT
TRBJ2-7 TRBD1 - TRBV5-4 CASSVLTGDPYEQYF TGTGCCAGCAGCGTATTGACAGGGGACCCCTACGAGCAGTACTTC
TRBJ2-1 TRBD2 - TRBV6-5 CASISLAGGYNEQFF TGTGCCAGCATCTCACTAGCGGGGGGGTACAATGAGCAGTTCTTC
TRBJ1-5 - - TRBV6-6 CASRYSNQPQHF TGTGCCAGCAGGTATAGCAATCAGCCCCAGCATTTT
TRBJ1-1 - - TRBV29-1 CSVVSVLNTEAFF TGCAGCGTTGTCAGCGTGTTGAATACTGAAGCTTTCTTT
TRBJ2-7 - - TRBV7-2 CASSLTSGEDPSYEQYF TGTGCCAGCAGCTTAACCTCCGGGGAGGACCCTTCCTACGAGCAGTACTTC
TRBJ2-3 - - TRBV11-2 CASSPKNTQYF TGTGCCAGCAGCCCTAAAAATACGCAGTATTTT
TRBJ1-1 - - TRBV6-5 CASSLATGNTEAFF TGTGCCAGCAGTCTGGCGACAGGGAACACTGAAGCTTTCTTT
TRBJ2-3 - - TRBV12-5 CASAERGTDTQYF TGTGCTAGTGCGGAGCGAGGCACAGATACGCAGTATTTT
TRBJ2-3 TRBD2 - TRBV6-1 CASSGLLAEVTDTQYF TGTGCCAGCAGTGGCCTGCTAGCGGAAGTAACAGATACGCAGTATTTT
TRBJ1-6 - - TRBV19 CASQGSLGAPNNSPLHF TGTGCCAGTCAAGGCAGTCTAGGGGCACCCAATAATTCACCCCTCCACTTT
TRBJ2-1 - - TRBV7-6 CASSVRPGTLLGREQFF TGTGCCAGCAGCGTCCGTCCCGGGACTCTCCTCGGCCGCGAGCAGTTCTTC
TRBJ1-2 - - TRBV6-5 CASSPTAGSLLGYTF TGTGCCAGCAGCCCGACGGCCGGGAGCCTACTGGGCTACACCTTC
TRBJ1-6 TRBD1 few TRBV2 CASTQDRSEVPLHF TGTGCCAGCACACAGGACAGGTCCGAGGTGCCCCTCCACTTT
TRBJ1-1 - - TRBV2 CASSRTVGNTEAFF TGTGCCAGCAGTAGGACAGTGGGCAACACTGAAGCTTTCTTT
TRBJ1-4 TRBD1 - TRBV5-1 CASSLRPIGQGLNEKLFF TGCGCCAGCAGCCTCAGGCCCATCGGACAGGGCCTTAATGAAAAACTGTTTTTT
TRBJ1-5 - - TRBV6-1 CASSERHSPSNQPQHF TGTGCCAGCAGTGAACGACATTCCCCTAGCAATCAGCCCCAGCATTTT
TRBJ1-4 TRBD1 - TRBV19 CASSIDRGKDEKLFF TGTGCCAGTAGTATCGACAGGGGGAAGGATGAAAAACTGTTTTTT
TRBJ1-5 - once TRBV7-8 CASSLGTALRLYSGNQPQHF TGTGCCAGCAGCTTAGGGACAGCTCTTAGGCTTTATAGCGGCAATCAGCCCCAGCATTTT
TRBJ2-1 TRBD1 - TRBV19 CASTPIGQANEQFF TGTGCCAGTACCCCTATTGGACAGGCCAATGAGCAGTTCTTC
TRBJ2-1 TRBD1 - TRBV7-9 CASSSGQGANEQFF TGTGCCAGCAGCTCCGGACAGGGGGCGAATGAGCAGTTCTTC